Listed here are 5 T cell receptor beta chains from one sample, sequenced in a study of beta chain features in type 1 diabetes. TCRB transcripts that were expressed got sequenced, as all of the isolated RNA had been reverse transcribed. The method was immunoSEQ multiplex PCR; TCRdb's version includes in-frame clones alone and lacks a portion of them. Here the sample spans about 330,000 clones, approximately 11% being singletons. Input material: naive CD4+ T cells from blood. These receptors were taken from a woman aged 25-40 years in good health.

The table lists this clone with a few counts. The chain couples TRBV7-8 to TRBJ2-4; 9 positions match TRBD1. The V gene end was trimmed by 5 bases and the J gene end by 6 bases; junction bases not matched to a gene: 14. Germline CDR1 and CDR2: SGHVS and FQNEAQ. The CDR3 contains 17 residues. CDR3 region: CASSHLPGQGEINIQYF. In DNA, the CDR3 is TGTGCCAGCAGCCATCTCCCGGGACAGGGAGAAATAAACATTCAGTACTTC.

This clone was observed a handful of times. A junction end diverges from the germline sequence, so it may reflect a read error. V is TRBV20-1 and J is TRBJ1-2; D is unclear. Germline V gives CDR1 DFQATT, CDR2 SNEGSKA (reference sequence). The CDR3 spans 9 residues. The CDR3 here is CSARYVYTF. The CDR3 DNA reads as TGCAGTGCGCGATATGTCTACACCTTC.

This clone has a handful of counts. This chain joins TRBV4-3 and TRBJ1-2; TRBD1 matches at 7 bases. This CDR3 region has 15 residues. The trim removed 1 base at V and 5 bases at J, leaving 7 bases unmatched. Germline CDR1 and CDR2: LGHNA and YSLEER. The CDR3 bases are TGCGCCAGCAGCCAAGGCTTAGGGGGACAGTATGGCTACACCTTC. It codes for CASSQGLGGQYGYTF.

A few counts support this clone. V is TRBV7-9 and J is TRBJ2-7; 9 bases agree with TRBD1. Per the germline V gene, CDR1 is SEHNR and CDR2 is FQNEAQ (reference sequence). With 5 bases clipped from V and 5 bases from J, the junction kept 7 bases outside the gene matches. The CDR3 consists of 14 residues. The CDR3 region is CASSRIGQGNEQYF. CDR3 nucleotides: TGTGCCAGCAGCCGTATCGGACAGGGGAACGAGCAGTACTTC.

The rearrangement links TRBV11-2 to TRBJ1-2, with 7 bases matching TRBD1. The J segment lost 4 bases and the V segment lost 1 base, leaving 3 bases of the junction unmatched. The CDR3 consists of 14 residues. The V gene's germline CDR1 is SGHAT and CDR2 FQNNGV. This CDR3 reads CASSLASGGYGYTF. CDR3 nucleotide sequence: TGTGCCAGCAGCTTAGCATCAGGGGGCTATGGCTACACCTTC.